The 4 T cell receptor beta chains given below trace back to one sample, sequenced in a study of long-term antiretroviral therapy in people with HIV. An immunoSEQ assay, version v3.0, was performed at survey level. Using immunoSEQ multiplex PCR, the repertoire was profiled, and TCRdb retains in-frame clones only, with some absent. This sample carries fewer than 30,000 clones, approximately 80% of them seen once, and the ten largest clones take over 9%. Sequencing used unsorted PBMCs, obtained 2.7 to 2.9 years after starting antiretroviral therapy. Receptor source: a man in his thirties or forties with HIV.

This clone was seen only a few times. This chain connects TRBV28 to TRBJ2-7; D might be TRBD2 (6 bases). Looked up from germline, CDR1 is MDHEN and CDR2 is SYDVKM. Trimming stripped 6 bases from V and 0 bases from J, with 12 bases between. This CDR3 spans 14 amino acids. This CDR3 is CASSPSRGSYEQYF. In DNA, the CDR3 is TGTGCCAGCAGCCCGTCGCGGGGCTCCTACGAGCAGTACTTC.

The chain carries TRBV5-6 and TRBJ1-2; the D gene is possibly TRBD1 (5 bases). The V gene lost 4 bases and the J gene lost 7 bases, with 17 bases spanning the gap. This CDR3 has 14 residues. The germline V gene has CDR1 SGHDT and CDR2 YYEEEE. The chain's CDR3 is CASSQGRLRGGYTF. The CDR3 region has the DNA TGTGCCAGCAGCCAGGGACGTTTGAGGGGTGGCTACACCTTC.

The rearrangement joins TRBV5-6 to TRBJ1-4; 7 bases line up with TRBD1. Per germline, CDR1 SGHDT and CDR2 YYEEEE. Unmatched junction bases numbered 7, after V lost 6 bases and J lost 5 bases. The CDR3 spans 14 residues. CDR3 sequence: CASMETGLNEKLFF. CDR3 nucleotides: TGTGCCAGCATGGAGACAGGGCTGAATGAAAAACTGTTTTTT.

The chain recombines TRBV28 with TRBJ1-2; TRBD1 might be the D (6 bases). The CDR3 is made up of 13 amino acids. Per the germline V gene, CDR1 is MDHEN and CDR2 is SYDVKM. Deletions cut 5 bases from V and 1 base from J, with 8 bases between. For the CDR3, the DNA is TGTGCCAGCAGTACACAGGGTAACTATGGCTACACCTTC. The encoded protein is CASSTQGNYGYTF.